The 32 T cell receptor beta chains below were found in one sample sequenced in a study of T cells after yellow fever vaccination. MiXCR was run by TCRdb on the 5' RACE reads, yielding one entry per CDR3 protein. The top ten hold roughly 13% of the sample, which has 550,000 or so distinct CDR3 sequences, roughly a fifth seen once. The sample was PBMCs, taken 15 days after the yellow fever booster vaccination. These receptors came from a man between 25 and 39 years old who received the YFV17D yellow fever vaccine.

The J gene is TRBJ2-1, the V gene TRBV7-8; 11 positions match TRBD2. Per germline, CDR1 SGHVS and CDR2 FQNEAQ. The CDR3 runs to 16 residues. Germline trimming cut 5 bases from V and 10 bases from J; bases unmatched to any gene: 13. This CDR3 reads CASSPPGLAASVEQFF. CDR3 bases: TGTGCCAGCAGCCCTCCGGGACTAGCGGCGAGTGTGGAGCAGTTCTTC.

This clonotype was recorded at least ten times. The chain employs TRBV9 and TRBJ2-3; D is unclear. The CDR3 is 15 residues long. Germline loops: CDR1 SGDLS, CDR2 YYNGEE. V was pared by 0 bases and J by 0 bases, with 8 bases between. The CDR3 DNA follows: TGTGCCAGCAGCGTAGCAACTTCTAGCACAGATACGCAGTATTTT. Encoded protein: CASSVATSSTDTQYF.

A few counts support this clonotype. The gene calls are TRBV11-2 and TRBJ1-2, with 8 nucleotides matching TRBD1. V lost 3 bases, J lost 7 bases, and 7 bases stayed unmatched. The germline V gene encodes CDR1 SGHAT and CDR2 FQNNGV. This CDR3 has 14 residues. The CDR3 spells CASSLGQEFRGYTF. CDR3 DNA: TGTGCCAGCAGCTTGGGACAGGAATTTCGTGGCTACACCTTC.

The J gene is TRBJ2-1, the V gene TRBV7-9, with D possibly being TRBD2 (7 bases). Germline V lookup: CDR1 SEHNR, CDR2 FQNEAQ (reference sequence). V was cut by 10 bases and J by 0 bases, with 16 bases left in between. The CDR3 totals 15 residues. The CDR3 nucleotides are TGTGCCATTCGGACGGGGGGCCGCTCCTACAATGAGCAGTTCTTC. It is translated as CAIRTGGRSYNEQFF.

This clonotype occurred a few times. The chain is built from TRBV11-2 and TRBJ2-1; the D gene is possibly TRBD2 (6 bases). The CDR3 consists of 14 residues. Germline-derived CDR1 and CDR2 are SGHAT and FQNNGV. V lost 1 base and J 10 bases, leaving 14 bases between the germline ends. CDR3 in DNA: TGTGCCAGCAGCTTAGGCTCGGGGGATAGGGAGCAGTTCTTC. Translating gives CASSLGSGDREQFF.

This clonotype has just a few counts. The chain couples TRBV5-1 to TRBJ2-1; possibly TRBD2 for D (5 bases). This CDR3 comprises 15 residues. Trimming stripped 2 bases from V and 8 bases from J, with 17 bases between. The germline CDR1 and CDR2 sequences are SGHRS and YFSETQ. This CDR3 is CASSFLGSVQDEQFF. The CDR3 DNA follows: TGCGCCAGCAGCTTTTTGGGGAGCGTACAAGATGAGCAGTTCTTC.

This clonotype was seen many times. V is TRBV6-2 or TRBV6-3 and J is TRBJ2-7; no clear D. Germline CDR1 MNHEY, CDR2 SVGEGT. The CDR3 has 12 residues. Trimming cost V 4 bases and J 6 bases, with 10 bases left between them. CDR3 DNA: TGTGCCAGCAGTTCCTACATCAGCGAGCAGTACTTC. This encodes CASSSYISEQYF.

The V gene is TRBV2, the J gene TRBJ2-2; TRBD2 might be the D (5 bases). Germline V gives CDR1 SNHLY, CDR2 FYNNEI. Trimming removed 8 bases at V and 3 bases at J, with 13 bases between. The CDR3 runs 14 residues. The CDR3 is CASQLRRDTGELFF. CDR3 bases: TGTGCCAGCCAGTTGAGGCGGGACACCGGGGAGCTGTTTTTT. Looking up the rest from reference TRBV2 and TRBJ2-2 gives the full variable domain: EPEVTQTPSHQVTQMGQEVILRCVPISNHLYFYWYRQILGQKVEFLVSFYNNEISEKSEIFDDQFSVERPDGSNFTLKIRSTKLEDSAMYFCASQLRRDTGELFFGEGSRLTVL.

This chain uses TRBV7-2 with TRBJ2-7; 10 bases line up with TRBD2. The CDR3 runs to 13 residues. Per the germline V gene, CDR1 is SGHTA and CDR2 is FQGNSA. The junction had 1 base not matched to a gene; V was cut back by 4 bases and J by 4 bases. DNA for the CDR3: TGTGCCAGCAGCTCACTAGCGGGGTACGAGCAGTACTTC. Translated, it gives CASSSLAGYEQYF.

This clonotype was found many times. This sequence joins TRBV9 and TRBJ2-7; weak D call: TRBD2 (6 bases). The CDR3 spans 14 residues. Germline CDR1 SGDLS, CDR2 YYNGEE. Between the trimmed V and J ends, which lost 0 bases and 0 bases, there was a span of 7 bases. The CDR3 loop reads CASSVGGDSYEQYF. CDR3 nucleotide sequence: TGTGCCAGCAGCGTAGGGGGGGACTCCTACGAGCAGTACTTC.

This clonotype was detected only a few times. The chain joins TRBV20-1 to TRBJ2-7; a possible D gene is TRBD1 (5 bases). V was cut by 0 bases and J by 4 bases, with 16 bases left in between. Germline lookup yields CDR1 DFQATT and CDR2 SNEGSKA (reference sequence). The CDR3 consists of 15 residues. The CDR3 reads CSAREGRSSSYEQYF. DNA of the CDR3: TGCAGTGCTAGAGAGGGGCGGTCCTCTAGTTACGAGCAGTACTTC.

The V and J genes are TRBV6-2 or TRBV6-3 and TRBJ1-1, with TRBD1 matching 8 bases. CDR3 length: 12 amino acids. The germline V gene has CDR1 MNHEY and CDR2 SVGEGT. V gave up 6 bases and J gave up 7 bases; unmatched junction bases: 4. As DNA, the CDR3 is TGTGCCAGCAGCCTAGGACAGGGTGAAGCTTTCTTT. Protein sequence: CASSLGQGEAFF.

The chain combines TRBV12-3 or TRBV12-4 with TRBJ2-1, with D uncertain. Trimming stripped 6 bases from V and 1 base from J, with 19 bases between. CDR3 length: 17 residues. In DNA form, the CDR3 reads TGTGCCAGCAGAGGTTTCCTGGTCGGTCAATCCTACAATGAGCAGTTCTTC. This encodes CASRGFLVGQSYNEQFF.

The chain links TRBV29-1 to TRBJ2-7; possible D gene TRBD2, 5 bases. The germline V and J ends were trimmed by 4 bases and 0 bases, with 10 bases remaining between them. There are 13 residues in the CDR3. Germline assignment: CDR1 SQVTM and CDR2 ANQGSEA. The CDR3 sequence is CSVVQRNSYEQYF. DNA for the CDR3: TGCAGCGTTGTTCAGCGGAACTCCTACGAGCAGTACTTC.

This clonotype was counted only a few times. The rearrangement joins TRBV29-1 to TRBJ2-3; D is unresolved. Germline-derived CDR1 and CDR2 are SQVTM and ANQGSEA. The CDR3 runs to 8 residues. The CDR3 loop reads CQADTQYF. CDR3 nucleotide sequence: TGCCAGGCGGATACGCAGTATTTT.

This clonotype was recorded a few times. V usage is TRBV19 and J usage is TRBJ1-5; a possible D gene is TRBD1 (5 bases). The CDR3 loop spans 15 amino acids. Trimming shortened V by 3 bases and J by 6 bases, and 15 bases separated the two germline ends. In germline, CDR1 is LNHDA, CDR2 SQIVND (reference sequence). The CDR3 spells CASSMVQGRRQPQHF. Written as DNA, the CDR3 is TGTGCCAGTAGTATGGTCCAGGGCCGGCGTCAGCCCCAGCATTTT.

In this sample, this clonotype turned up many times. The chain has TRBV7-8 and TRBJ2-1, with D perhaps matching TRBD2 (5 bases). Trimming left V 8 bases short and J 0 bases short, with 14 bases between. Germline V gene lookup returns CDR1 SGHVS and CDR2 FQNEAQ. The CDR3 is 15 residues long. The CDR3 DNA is TGTGCCAGCGCCTCCGAAGGGAGCTCCTACAATGAGCAGTTCTTC. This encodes CASASEGSSYNEQFF.

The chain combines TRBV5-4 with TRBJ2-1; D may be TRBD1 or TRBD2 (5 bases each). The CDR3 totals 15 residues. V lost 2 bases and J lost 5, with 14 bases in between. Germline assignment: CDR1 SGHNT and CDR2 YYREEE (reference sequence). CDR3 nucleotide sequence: TGTGCCAGCAGCTTTAGTGCAGGGACGAACAATGAGCAGTTCTTC. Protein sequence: CASSFSAGTNNEQFF.

The CDR3, as DNA: TGTGCCAGCAGGATATACACCACAGGGGGCGCCTACGGCTACACCTTC. Translated: CASRIYTTGGAYGYTF. The chain links TRBV27 to TRBJ1-2, with 9 bases matching TRBD1. V lost 6 bases and J lost 8; bases outside the gene matches: 16. This CDR3 contains 16 residues. CDR1 is MNHEY and CDR2 is SMNVEV in the germline V gene (reference sequence).

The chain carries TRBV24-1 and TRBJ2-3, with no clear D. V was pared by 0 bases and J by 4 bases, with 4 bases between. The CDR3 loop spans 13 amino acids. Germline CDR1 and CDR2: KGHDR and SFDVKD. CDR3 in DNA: TGTGCCACCAGTGATTTGATCTCAGATACGCAGTATTTT. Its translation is CATSDLISDTQYF.

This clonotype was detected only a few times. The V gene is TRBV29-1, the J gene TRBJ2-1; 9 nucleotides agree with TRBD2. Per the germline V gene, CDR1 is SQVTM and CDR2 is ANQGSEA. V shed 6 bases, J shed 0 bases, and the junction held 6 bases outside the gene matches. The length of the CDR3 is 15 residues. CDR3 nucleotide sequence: TGCAGCGTCCGGCGGGGGGGGAGCTCCTACAATGAGCAGTTCTTC. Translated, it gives CSVRRGGSSYNEQFF.

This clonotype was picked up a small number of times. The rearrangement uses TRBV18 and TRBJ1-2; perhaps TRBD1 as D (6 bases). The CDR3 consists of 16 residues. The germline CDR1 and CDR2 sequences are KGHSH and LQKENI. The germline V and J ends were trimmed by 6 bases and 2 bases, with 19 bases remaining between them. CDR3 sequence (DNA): TGTGCCAGCTCCCCTAATGCTCGGGGGCTGAACTATGGCTACACCTTC. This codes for CASSPNARGLNYGYTF. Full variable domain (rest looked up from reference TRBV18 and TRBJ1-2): NAGVMQNPRHLVRRRGQEARLRCSPMKGHSHVYWYRQLPEEGLKFMVYLQKENIIDESGMPKERFSAEFPKEGPSILRIQQVVRGDSAAYFCASSPNARGLNYGYTFGSGTRLTVV.

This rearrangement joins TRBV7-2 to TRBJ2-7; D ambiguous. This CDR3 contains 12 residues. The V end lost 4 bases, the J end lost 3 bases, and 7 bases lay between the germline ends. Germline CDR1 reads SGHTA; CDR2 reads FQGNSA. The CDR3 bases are TGTGCCAGCAGCTCTGGACGCTACGAGCAGTACTTC. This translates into CASSSGRYEQYF. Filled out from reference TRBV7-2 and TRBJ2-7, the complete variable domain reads GAGVSQSPSNKVTEKGKDVELRCDPISGHTALYWYRQSLGQGLEFLIYFQGNSAPDKSGLPSDRFSAERTGGSVSTLTIQRTQQEDSAVYLCASSSGRYEQYFGPGTRLTVT.

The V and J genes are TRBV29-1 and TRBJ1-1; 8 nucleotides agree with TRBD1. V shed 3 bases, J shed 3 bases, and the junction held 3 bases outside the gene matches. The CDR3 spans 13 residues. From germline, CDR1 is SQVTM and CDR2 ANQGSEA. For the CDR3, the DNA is TGCAGCGTTGAGAAGGACAGGGACACTGAAGCTTTCTTT. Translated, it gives CSVEKDRDTEAFF.

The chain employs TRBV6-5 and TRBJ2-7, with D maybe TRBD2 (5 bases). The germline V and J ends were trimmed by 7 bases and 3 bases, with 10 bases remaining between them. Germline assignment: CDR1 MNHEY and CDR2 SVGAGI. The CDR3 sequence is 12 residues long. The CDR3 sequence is CASTSSGYEQYF. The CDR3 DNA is TGTGCCAGCACTTCCAGCGGCTACGAGCAGTACTTC.

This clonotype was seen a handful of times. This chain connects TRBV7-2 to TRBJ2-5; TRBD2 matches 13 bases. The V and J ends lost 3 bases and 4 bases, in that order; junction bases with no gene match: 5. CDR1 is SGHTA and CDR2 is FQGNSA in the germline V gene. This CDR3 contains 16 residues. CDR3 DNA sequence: TGTGCCAGCAGCTTCCGACTAGCGGGAGGAGTAGAGACCCAGTACTTC. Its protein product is CASSFRLAGGVETQYF.

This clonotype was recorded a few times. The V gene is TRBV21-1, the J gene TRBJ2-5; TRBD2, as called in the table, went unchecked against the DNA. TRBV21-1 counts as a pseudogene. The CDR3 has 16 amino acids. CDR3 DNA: TGTGCCAGCAGCAAAGTAGCGGTATCGTACCAAGAGACCCAGTACTTC. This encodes CASSKVAVSYQETQYF.

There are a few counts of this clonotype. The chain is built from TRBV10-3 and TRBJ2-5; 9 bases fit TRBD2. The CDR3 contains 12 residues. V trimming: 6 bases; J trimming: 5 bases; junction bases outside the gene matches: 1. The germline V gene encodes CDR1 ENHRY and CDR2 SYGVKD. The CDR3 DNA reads TGTGCCATCAGCGGACTAGCGGAGACCCAGTACTTC. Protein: CAISGLAETQYF.

CDR3 coding DNA: TGTGCCAGCAGCTTACCCTCCAAGACTAGCGGAAACACAGATACGCAGTATTTT. It is translated as CASSLPSKTSGNTDTQYF. This rearrangement joins TRBV7-8 to TRBJ2-3; 9 bases are a match to TRBD2. Looked up from germline, CDR1 is SGHVS and CDR2 is FQNEAQ. The CDR3 extends over 18 amino acids. J lost 2 bases, V lost 2 bases, and 11 bases had no gene match.

The CDR3 is CASSSSPRVAGNTIYF. The CDR3 DNA reads TGTGCCAGCAGCTCATCTCCCAGGGTTGCAGGAAACACCATATATTTT. V usage is TRBV7-6 and J usage is TRBJ1-3; the D gene is possibly TRBD1 (5 bases). The CDR3 has 16 amino acids. The V gene's germline CDR1 is SGHVS and CDR2 FNYEAQ. V lost 4 bases, J lost 4 bases, and 17 bases lay in between.

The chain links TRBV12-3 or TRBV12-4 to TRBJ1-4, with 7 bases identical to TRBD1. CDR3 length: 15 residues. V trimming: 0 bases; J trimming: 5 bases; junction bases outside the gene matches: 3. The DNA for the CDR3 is TGTGCCAGCAGTTTAGCCCTGACAGGGAATGAAAAACTGTTTTTT. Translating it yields CASSLALTGNEKLFF.

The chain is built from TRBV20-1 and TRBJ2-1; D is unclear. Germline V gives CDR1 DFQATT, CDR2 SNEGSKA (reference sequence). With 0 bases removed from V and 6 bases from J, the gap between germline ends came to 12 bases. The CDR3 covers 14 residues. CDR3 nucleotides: TGCAGTGCTAGAGACCCGGCGAGTGGCAATGAGCAGTTCTTC. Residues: CSARDPASGNEQFF.